Included here is one T cell receptor beta chain sequence, with context. The antigen is unknown. The germline V gene has CDR1 MNHNS and CDR2 SASEGT. There are 16 residues in the CDR3. About 37,500 genome equivalents of blood DNA were amplified for TRB. TRB rearrangements were amplified by touch-down multiplex PCR with mixed TRB-A/B primers. Each CDR3 protein gets one entry in TCRdb, which reprocessed the multiplex PCR reads and gives no DNA. The sample table includes about 15,000 distinct CDR3 sequences. These data come from a study of T cell clusters in autoimmune cytopenias. Study results and caveats: TRB repertoire shifts in secondary cytopenia and chronic lymphocytic leukemia mostly reflected lymphoma, not autoimmunity. No cluster-lack signature appeared between secondary cytopenia and chronic lymphocytic leukemia patients, apparently due to lymphoma masking. Compared with active autoimmune hepatitis patients, healthy donors showed 2.5 to 3-fold more exclusive TRB clusters.

The sequence was collected from a human donor with an autoimmune cytopenia or autoimmune hepatitis (not recorded which). Specimen: peripheral blood. The chain uses TRBV6-1 and TRBJ2-2; there is no DNA to check the TCRdb D call of TRBD1. The CDR3 region is CASSSWTGGFTGELFF.